The 3 T cell receptor beta chains in this list originate from one sample, sequenced in a study of cytomegalovirus exposure and HLA in healthy donors. The PCR used 60 Vbeta and 13 Jbeta primers. Profiling relied on immunoSEQ multiplex PCR, and the TCRdb table lists in-frame clones only, not all of them. Found here are some 200,000 clones, roughly four fifths of them singletons; the top ten hold roughly 1.5%. Sequenced sample: PBMCs. These TCRs come from a woman aged 18-29 years in good health and CMV-seronegative.

The genes are TRBV7-9 and TRBJ1-1, with 8 bases matching TRBD1. J lost 11 bases, V lost 0 bases, and 5 bases had no gene match. The germline V gene encodes CDR1 SEHNR and CDR2 FQNEAQ (reference sequence). The CDR3 has 13 residues. CDR3 region: CASSLADRAEAFF. The CDR3 nucleotides read TGTGCCAGCAGCTTAGCGGACAGGGCGGAGGCTTTCTTT.

The gene calls are TRBV15 and TRBJ1-2; 8 bases line up with TRBD1. The V gene's germline CDR1 is LNHNV and CDR2 YYDKDF (reference sequence). This CDR3 region has 17 residues. V was clipped by 3 bases and J by 8 bases; unmatched bases: 17. The CDR3 loop reads CATSRDKAQDRVWGYTF. CDR3 DNA sequence: TGTGCCACCAGCAGGGATAAAGCCCAGGACAGGGTTTGGGGCTACACCTTC.

The V and J genes are TRBV7-9 and TRBJ2-1, with unresolved D. The CDR3 runs 13 residues. Germline-derived CDR1 and CDR2 are SEHNR and FQNEAQ (reference sequence). Trimming stripped 5 bases from V and 4 bases from J, with 9 bases between. CDR3 in amino acids: CASSPNLYNEQFF. In DNA form, the CDR3 reads TGTGCCAGCAGCCCCAACTTATACAATGAGCAGTTCTTC.